The 25 T cell receptor beta chains in this list originate from one sample, sequenced in a study of CD8+CD57+ T cells in acquired aplastic anemia. The use of genomic DNA as template underpinned the TCR beta VDJ and CDR3 profiling. TCRdb reprocessed the reads via MiXCR and lists one record per CDR3 protein. The top ten hold less than 0.85% of the sample, which has 450,000 to 550,000 distinct CDR3 sequences, approximately 32% seen once. Only patients with CD8+CD57+ cell expansion on flow cytometry were chosen for sequencing. Sequencing was carried out using sorted CD4+, CD8+, or CD8+CD57+ T cells (not recorded which) from PBMCs. These receptors all come from a human donor with aplastic anemia.

This clonotype was counted many times. V and J are TRBV7-9 and TRBJ1-6, with TRBD1 matching over 7 bases. The trim removed 5 bases at V and 7 bases at J, leaving 8 bases unmatched. This CDR3 has 15 amino acids. Germline V lookup: CDR1 SEHNR, CDR2 FQNEAQ (reference sequence). CDR3: CASSVRDSANSPLHF. The CDR3 DNA follows: TGTGCCAGCAGCGTCCGGGACAGTGCCAATTCACCCCTCCACTTT.

The chain carries TRBV29-1 and TRBJ1-2; no clear D. V was trimmed by 0 bases and J by 5 bases, leaving 16 bases between them. Germline V gene lookup returns CDR1 SQVTM and CDR2 ANQGSEA. The CDR3 totals 15 residues. The CDR3 loop reads CSVEDVYRQDYGYTF. The CDR3 region has the DNA TGCAGCGTTGAAGACGTTTACCGGCAGGATTATGGCTACACCTTC. Based on the CDR3 plus reference TRBV29-1 and TRBJ1-2, the full variable domain is SAVISQKPSRDICQRGTSLTIQCQVDSQVTMMFWYRQQPGQSLTLIATANQGSEATYESGFVIDKFPISRPNLTFSTLTVSNMSPEDSSIYLCSVEDVYRQDYGYTFGSGTRLTVV.

The chain uses TRBV6-1 and TRBJ1-2; TRBD1 agrees at 8 bases. Trimming at V came to 4 bases and at J to 7 bases, leaving 8 bases not matched to a gene. The CDR3 spans 14 residues. Germline V gene data show CDR1 as MNHNS and CDR2 as SASEGT. CDR3 region: CASSVSQGAFGYTF. The CDR3 DNA is TGTGCCAGCAGTGTGTCTCAGGGGGCATTTGGCTACACCTTC.

This clonotype was counted once. The J gene is TRBJ1-2, the V gene TRBV19; 9 nucleotides line up with TRBD1. Germline CDR1 LNHDA, CDR2 SQIVND (reference sequence). V gave up 9 bases and J gave up 3 bases; unmatched junction bases: 8. The CDR3 runs 14 residues. CDR3 region: CARGSGQGDYGYTF. CDR3 bases: TGTGCCAGGGGATCGGGACAGGGTGACTATGGCTACACCTTC.

Many counts were recorded for this clonotype. This rearrangement joins TRBV12-3 or TRBV12-4 to TRBJ1-3, with D unresolved. The V end was cut by 3 bases, the J end by 0 bases, with 12 bases between. This CDR3 is 16 amino acids long. The CDR3 spells CASSFTIASSGNTIYF. The CDR3 coding sequence is TGTGCCAGCAGTTTCACTATCGCGAGCTCTGGAAACACCATATATTTT.

This clonotype has ten or more counts. The chain combines TRBV7-9 with TRBJ2-7; no reliable D call. The CDR3 totals 13 residues. V shed 5 bases and J shed 5 bases, with 13 bases lying between them. The germline CDR1 and CDR2 sequences are SEHNR and FQNEAQ (reference sequence). The chain's CDR3 is CASSLRLGDEQYF. Written as DNA, the CDR3 is TGTGCCAGCAGCCTTAGACTTGGGGACGAGCAGTACTTC.

V usage is TRBV6-1 and J usage is TRBJ2-2; D is uncertain. Trimming took off 6 bases at V and 0 bases at J, with 11 bases between the two ends. Per germline, CDR1 MNHNS and CDR2 SASEGT. The CDR3 contains 15 residues. This CDR3 is CASSPQRANTGELFF. CDR3 nucleotide sequence: TGTGCCAGCAGCCCCCAAAGGGCGAACACCGGGGAGCTGTTTTTT.

The chain has TRBV7-2 and TRBJ1-2; D unclear. V was shortened by 11 bases and J by 2 bases, with 15 bases between the two germline ends. The CDR3 contains 13 residues. Germline values: CDR1 SGHTA, CDR2 FQGNSA. The chain's CDR3 is CAWGVSPNYGYTF. The CDR3 DNA follows: TGTGCCTGGGGTGTATCCCCAAACTATGGCTACACCTTC.

This clonotype was seen repeatedly, ten times or more. The CDR3 coding sequence is TGTGCCAGTAGTACCGGGACAGGGGGCTCCTACGAGCAGTACTTC. Translated, it gives CASSTGTGGSYEQYF. The gene calls are TRBV19 and TRBJ2-7; 11 nucleotides line up with TRBD1. In germline, CDR1 is LNHDA, CDR2 SQIVND (reference sequence). V dropped 4 bases and J dropped 0; count of bases not matched to a gene: 2. This CDR3 contains 15 residues.

This clonotype has ten or more counts. This chain uses TRBV2 with TRBJ2-7; D is unclear. Germline lookup yields CDR1 SNHLY and CDR2 FYNNEI. Trimming removed 2 bases at V and 0 bases at J, with 8 bases between. The CDR3 is made up of 14 amino acids. Here the CDR3 reads CASSELGSSYEQYF. As DNA, the CDR3 is TGTGCCAGCAGTGAATTAGGCAGCTCCTACGAGCAGTACTTC.

The sample holds a few counts of this clonotype. The chain carries TRBV5-1 and TRBJ2-3; 11 bases agree with TRBD2. The V gene's germline CDR1 is SGHRS and CDR2 YFSETQ. The CDR3 covers 17 residues. With 4 bases clipped from V and 0 bases from J, the junction kept 7 bases outside the gene matches. The CDR3 loop reads CASSLSSGGPSTDTQYF. The CDR3 DNA reads as TGCGCCAGCAGCCTTTCTAGCGGGGGGCCTAGCACAGATACGCAGTATTTT. Combining the CDR3 with reference TRBV5-1 and TRBJ2-3 gives the whole variable domain KAGVTQTPRYLIKTRGQQVTLSCSPISGHRSVSWYQQTPGQGLQFLFEYFSETQRNKGNFPGRFSGRQFSNSRSEMNVSTLELGDSALYLCASSLSSGGPSTDTQYFGPGTRLTVL.

This clonotype was counted many times. The chain links TRBV15 to TRBJ1-6, with D unresolved. Per the germline V gene, CDR1 is LNHNV and CDR2 is YYDKDF (reference sequence). The V gene lost 8 bases and the J gene lost 0 bases, with 11 bases spanning the gap. The CDR3 has 15 residues. The CDR3: CATGDLSSYNSPLHF. The DNA of the CDR3 is TGTGCCACCGGAGACTTGAGCTCCTATAATTCACCCCTCCACTTT. Based on the CDR3 plus reference TRBV15 and TRBJ1-6, the full variable domain is DAMVIQNPRYQVTQFGKPVTLSCSQTLNHNVMYWYQQKSSQAPKLLFHYYDKDFNNEADTPDNFQSRRPNTSFCFLDIRSPGLGDTAMYLCATGDLSSYNSPLHFGNGTRLTVT.

The J gene is TRBJ1-2, the V gene TRBV7-2, with D unclear. The CDR3 loop spans 12 amino acids. The germline V gene encodes CDR1 SGHTA and CDR2 FQGNSA. Trimming removed 6 bases from V and 8 bases from J, with 13 bases in between. CDR3 bases: TGTGCCAGCAGTTTGGGGTGGGTCGGCTACACCTTC. Translation: CASSLGWVGYTF.

The CDR3 is CASSTPGQGGGNSPLHF. In DNA form, the CDR3 reads TGTGCCAGCAGCACACCGGGACAGGGTGGAGGTAATTCACCCCTCCACTTT. The chain combines TRBV4-2 with TRBJ1-6; 9 bases map to TRBD1. Germline CDR1 is LGHNA and CDR2 is YNFKEQ. CDR3 length: 17 amino acids. The V and J ends lost 5 bases and 6 bases, in that order; junction bases with no gene match: 11.

This clonotype has just a few counts. The rearrangement uses TRBV9 and TRBJ2-1; 9 bases align to TRBD2. Per germline, CDR1 SGDLS and CDR2 YYNGEE. CDR3 size: 15 residues. J was trimmed by 9 bases and V by 0 bases; bases with no gene match: 7. CDR3 sequence: CASSVEGTSISEQFF. The CDR3 DNA reads TGTGCCAGCAGCGTAGAGGGGACTAGCATCTCTGAGCAGTTCTTC.

The sample holds one count of this clonotype. The V and J genes are TRBV2 and TRBJ2-6; 9 bases map to TRBD1. Germline V gene lookup returns CDR1 SNHLY and CDR2 FYNNEI. This CDR3 has 12 residues. Germline trimming cut 6 bases from V and 17 bases from J; bases unmatched to any gene: 8. Here the CDR3 DNA reads TGTGCCAGCAGCGTACCGGGACAGGGATTGACTTTC. Its protein product is CASSVPGQGLTF.

For the CDR3, the DNA is TGTGCCAGCACCCAGGGAGTTTGGACTGAAGCTTTCTTT. This sequence encodes CASTQGVWTEAFF. The chain has TRBV12-3 or TRBV12-4 and TRBJ1-1, with D perhaps matching TRBD1 (5 bases). Trimming removed 7 bases from V and 5 bases from J, with 14 bases in between. This CDR3 has 13 residues.

This clonotype was seen repeatedly, ten times or more. The junction departs from the called germline gene at one end, perhaps through a read error. The chain combines TRBV5-1 with TRBJ1-2; 8 nucleotides match TRBD1. CDR1 is SGHRS and CDR2 is YFSETQ in the germline V gene. CDR3 length: 13 amino acids. The DNA for the CDR3 is TGTGCCAGCAGTTTAGGACAGGGCGAGGGCTACACCTTC. Protein sequence: CASSLGQGEGYTF.

DNA for the CDR3: TGTGCCAGCAGTTGCTCGATAGGCGGGCAGGCCCCTAGCTACACCTTC. It specifies CASSCSIGGQAPSYTF. The chain links TRBV6-5 to TRBJ1-2; no firm D call. Trimming pared 4 bases from V and 9 bases from J, leaving 24 bases between. CDR1 and CDR2 (germline): MNHEY, SVGAGI. This CDR3 comprises 16 residues.

Of note for this clonotype: Since a much larger clone is just one base distant, this may be a read error. The chain couples TRBV19 to TRBJ1-1; D is uncertain. The ends were cut back, 4 bases at V and 1 base at J, with 10 bases in the middle. The CDR3 covers 14 residues. The V gene's germline CDR1 is LNHDA and CDR2 SQIVND (reference sequence). CDR3 protein: CASSTKAANTEAFF. In DNA, the CDR3 is TGTGCCAGTAGTACAAAAGCCGCGAACACTGAAGCTTTCTTT. Full variable domain (rest looked up from reference TRBV19 and TRBJ1-1): DGGITQSPKYLFRKEGQNVTLSCEQNLNHDAMYWYRQDPGQGLRLIYYSQIVNDFQKGDIAEGYSVSREKKESFPLTVTSAQKNPTAFYLCASSTKAANTEAFFGQGTRLTVV.

The J gene is TRBJ1-2, the V gene TRBV2, with a weak D call TRBD1 (5 bases). Trimming pared 11 bases from V and 4 bases from J, leaving 20 bases between. This CDR3 is built from 14 residues. In germline, CDR1 is SNHLY, CDR2 FYNNEI. CDR3 protein: CAWSRDRRSYGYTF. CDR3 DNA sequence: TGTGCCTGGAGTAGGGACCGACGGAGCTATGGCTACACCTTC.

This clonotype was recorded a few times. V and J are TRBV11-2 and TRBJ2-1; the D is unclear. V was trimmed by 4 bases and J by 11 bases, leaving 9 bases between them. The CDR3 length is 11 residues. Germline assignment: CDR1 SGHAT and CDR2 FQNNGV. This CDR3 is CASSWTGKQFF. CDR3 bases: TGTGCCAGCAGCTGGACCGGAAAGCAGTTCTTC.

The V and J genes are TRBV27 and TRBJ1-4, with D unresolved. The CDR3 sequence is 14 residues long. V gave up 8 bases and J gave up 0 bases, with 10 bases separating them. The V gene's germline CDR1 is MNHEY and CDR2 SMNVEV (reference sequence). In nucleotides, the CDR3 is TGTGCCAGCGGTGCAGTTGCAACTAATGAAAAACTGTTTTTT. This encodes CASGAVATNEKLFF.

This clonotype showed up many times. The CDR3 region has the DNA TGTGCCAGCAGCCATACGGACTACGAGCAGTACTTC. As protein: CASSHTDYEQYF. V gene TRBV14 combines with J gene TRBJ2-7; D uncertain. The CDR3 loop spans 12 amino acids. Germline loops: CDR1 SGHDN, CDR2 FVKESK. With 3 bases removed from V and 3 bases from J, the gap between germline ends came to 6 bases.

Note on this clonotype: One base away lies a much larger clone, so this may be a sequencing read error. The chain employs TRBV5-1 and TRBJ2-7; perhaps TRBD1 as D (6 bases). The CDR3 contains 15 residues. Germline CDR1 SGHRS, CDR2 YFSETQ. V dropped 3 bases and J dropped 2 bases, with 15 bases sitting between them. The CDR3 here is CASSSPPDRTYEQYF. As DNA, the CDR3 is TGCGCCAGCAGCTCCCCTCCCGACAGGACCTACGAGCAGTACTTC.